One sample yielded the 2 T cell receptor beta chains listed below, sequenced in a study of blood T cell repertoires in COVID-19. The method was immunoSEQ multiplex PCR; TCRdb's version includes in-frame clones alone and lacks a portion of them. The sample contains 100,000 to 150,000 clones, roughly 89% of which appear only once. The sequencing sample was made of peripheral blood. These receptors were taken from a man aged 50 to 60 with active or convalescent COVID-19.

The V gene is TRBV2, the J gene TRBJ2-7; TRBD2 matches at 13 bases. The V gene's germline CDR1 is SNHLY and CDR2 FYNNEI. Trimming took 4 bases from V and 4 from J; bases not matched to a gene: 7. This CDR3 has 16 amino acids. CDR3 residues: CASSALGLAGNYEQYF. CDR3 DNA sequence: TGTGCCAGCAGTGCCCTGGGACTAGCGGGAAATTACGAGCAGTACTTC.

The chain links TRBV6-2 or TRBV6-3 to TRBJ2-1; 9 nucleotides line up with TRBD2. The germline gives CDR1 MNHEY, CDR2 SVGEGT. CDR3 size: 15 residues. V lost 5 bases and J lost 4; bases outside the gene matches: 6. The CDR3 reads CASSDRTSAYNEQFF. As DNA, the CDR3 is TGTGCCAGCAGTGACCGGACTAGCGCTTACAATGAGCAGTTCTTC.